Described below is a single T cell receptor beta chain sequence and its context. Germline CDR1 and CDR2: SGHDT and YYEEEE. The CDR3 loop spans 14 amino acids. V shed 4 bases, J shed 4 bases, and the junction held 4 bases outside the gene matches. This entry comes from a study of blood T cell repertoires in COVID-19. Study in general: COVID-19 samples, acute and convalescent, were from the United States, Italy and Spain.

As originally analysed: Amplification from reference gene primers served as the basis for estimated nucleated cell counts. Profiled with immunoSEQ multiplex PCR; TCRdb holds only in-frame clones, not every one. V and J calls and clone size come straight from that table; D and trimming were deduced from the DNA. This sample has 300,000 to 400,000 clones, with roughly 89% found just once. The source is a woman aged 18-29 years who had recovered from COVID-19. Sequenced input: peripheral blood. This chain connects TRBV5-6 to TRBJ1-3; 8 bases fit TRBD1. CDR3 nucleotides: TGTGCCAGCAGCAGGGACAGGCCAGGAAACACCATATATTTT. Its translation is CASSRDRPGNTIYF.